Below, 20 T cell receptor beta chains from the same sample are listed, as sequenced in a study of blood T cell repertoires in COVID-19. TCRdb keeps only in-frame clones here, not all; method: immunoSEQ multiplex PCR. This table has around 300,000 clones, roughly 88% appearing once. Sequencing used peripheral blood. The receptor source for this set is a woman aged 25 to 39 with COVID-19, enrolled during active disease.

The V call is TRBV28, the J call TRBJ1-5; the D is unclear. CDR1 is MDHEN, CDR2 SYDVKM, per germline. Deletions cut 6 bases from V and 2 bases from J, with 5 bases between. CDR3 length equals 12 residues. CDR3 in DNA: TGTGCCAGCAGCCAGGGCAATCAGCCCCAGCATTTT. Its protein is CASSQGNQPQHF.

The V call is TRBV7-9, the J call TRBJ1-5; 7 bases map to TRBD1. CDR1 SEHNR and CDR2 FQNEAQ come from the germline V gene (reference sequence). V was pared by 5 bases and J by 9 bases, with 10 bases of the junction left unmatched. The CDR3 sequence is 14 residues long. This CDR3 is CASSDDREFGPQHF. The CDR3 region has the DNA TGTGCCAGCAGCGACGACAGGGAATTCGGGCCCCAGCATTTT. The variable domain in full, with the rest retrieved from reference TRBV7-9 and TRBJ1-5, is DTGVSQNPRHKITKRGQNVTFRCDPISEHNRLYWYRQTLGQGPEFLTYFQNEAQLEKSRLLSDRFSAERPKGSFSTLEIQRTEQGDSAMYLCASSDDREFGPQHFGDGTRLSIL.

V gene TRBV4-1 combines with J gene TRBJ2-1, with D possibly TRBD2 on 6 matching bases. The CDR3 extends over 15 amino acids. Germline CDR1 MGHRA, CDR2 YSYEKL. Trimming took 5 bases from V and 4 from J, leaving 15 bases between them. CDR3 nucleotides: TGCGCCAGCAGCGGCGGGACCACCTCTTACAATGAGCAGTTCTTC. This sequence encodes CASSGGTTSYNEQFF.

The chain has TRBV11-3 and TRBJ2-2; 8 bases fit TRBD2. The V segment lost 5 bases and the J segment 1 base; nucleotides outside the gene matches: 9. Per the germline V gene, CDR1 is SGHNT and CDR2 is YENEEA. The CDR3 consists of 17 residues. DNA for the CDR3: TGTGCCAGCAGCCCCACTAGCGGCTGGGTGAACACCGGGGAGCTGTTTTTT. Protein product: CASSPTSGWVNTGELFF.

V usage is TRBV6-5 and J usage is TRBJ1-3; TRBD1 might be the D (5 bases). The germline gives CDR1 MNHEY, CDR2 SVGAGI. This CDR3 comprises 13 residues. The V end was cut by 8 bases, the J end by 0 bases, with 8 bases between. Here the CDR3 reads CASSDNSGNTIYF. The CDR3 DNA follows: TGTGCCAGCTCGGACAACTCTGGAAACACCATATATTTT.

The chain links TRBV2 to TRBJ1-2; no firm D call. Germline assignment: CDR1 SNHLY and CDR2 FYNNEI. The CDR3 totals 15 residues. V was pared by 6 bases and J by 3 bases, with 17 bases between. This CDR3 is CASSPGRGLDYGYTF. In DNA form, the CDR3 reads TGTGCCAGCAGCCCCGGTCGGGGTCTGGACTATGGCTACACCTTC.

This sequence joins TRBV30 and TRBJ2-2; 13 bases agree with TRBD2. The CDR3 extends over 15 amino acids. With V trimmed by 5 bases and J by 7 bases, 7 bases remained unmatched. Germline V gives CDR1 GTSNPN, CDR2 SVGIG (reference sequence). Written as DNA, the CDR3 is TGTGCCTGGGGGGGACTAGCGGGACAGGGCGGGGAGCTGTTTTTT. It encodes CAWGGLAGQGGELFF. Looking up the rest from reference TRBV30 and TRBJ2-2 gives the full variable domain: SQTIHQWPATLVQPVGSPLSLECTVEGTSNPNLYWYRQAAGRGLQLLFYSVGIGQISSEVPQNLSASRPQDRQFILSSKKLLLSDSGFYLCAWGGLAGQGGELFFGEGSRLTVL.

The chain has TRBV24-1 and TRBJ1-4; TRBD1 matches at 7 bases. J gave up 7 bases and V 7 bases, and 8 bases lay outside the gene matches. Germline V gene sequence: CDR1 KGHDR, CDR2 SFDVKD. This CDR3 is built from 14 residues. The CDR3 protein is CATSSGTDGEKLFF. DNA of the CDR3: TGTGCCACCAGCTCCGGGACAGATGGTGAAAAACTGTTTTTT.

This chain connects TRBV11-2 to TRBJ1-5; D remains ambiguous. Trimming removed 2 bases at V and 7 bases at J, with 9 bases between. The germline gives CDR1 SGHAT, CDR2 FQNNGV. There are 13 residues in the CDR3. The CDR3 loop is CASSLFEGQPQHF. CDR3 DNA sequence: TGTGCCAGCAGCTTATTCGAGGGACAGCCCCAGCATTTT.

The chain recombines TRBV3-1 (or the pseudogene TRBV3-2) with TRBJ1-4; 8 nucleotides align to TRBD1. Trimming cost V 3 bases and J 8 bases; bases outside gene matches: 2. The CDR3 length is 13 residues. Germline assignment: CDR1 LGHDT and CDR2 YNNKEL (reference sequence). The CDR3 protein is CASSHRGQEKLFF. In DNA, the CDR3 is TGTGCCAGCAGCCACAGGGGGCAAGAAAAACTGTTTTTT.

The chain couples TRBV28 to TRBJ1-5; 8 bases align to TRBD1. V lost 3 bases and J lost 7; bases outside the gene matches: 5. Germline-derived CDR1 and CDR2 are MDHEN and SYDVKM. The CDR3 has 14 amino acids. Here the CDR3 DNA reads TGTGCCAGCAGTTTCCAGGGGGCTAAGCAGCCCCAGCATTTT. It is translated as CASSFQGAKQPQHF.

This chain links TRBV15 with TRBJ2-1; 10 bases line up with TRBD2. The CDR3 has 15 amino acids. The junction had 2 bases not matched to a gene; V was cut back by 0 bases and J by 6 bases. The V gene's germline CDR1 is LNHNV and CDR2 YYDKDF (reference sequence). The DNA for the CDR3 is TGTGCCACCAGCAGAGACCTAGCGGGAGCCAATGAGCAGTTCTTC. As protein: CATSRDLAGANEQFF.

This clone appeared once. V gene TRBV5-1 combines with J gene TRBJ1-5, with TRBD1 identical over 9 bases. Germline CDR1 SGHRS, CDR2 YFSETQ. J lost 5 bases, V lost 2 bases, and 5 bases had no gene match. The CDR3 length is 15 residues. CDR3 sequence: CASSLTGGMDQPQHF. In DNA, the CDR3 is TGCGCCAGCAGCTTAACAGGGGGCATGGATCAGCCCCAGCATTTT.

The V gene is TRBV30, the J gene TRBJ1-1; D remains ambiguous. Germline loops: CDR1 GTSNPN, CDR2 SVGIG (reference sequence). CDR3 length: 14 amino acids. V lost 0 bases and J lost 4, with 12 bases in between. In DNA form, the CDR3 reads TGTGCCTGGAGTGTCCAACTAGGGCGCACTGAAGCTTTCTTT. It is translated as CAWSVQLGRTEAFF.

The rearrangement uses TRBV11-2 and TRBJ1-1; D is ambiguous. CDR3 length: 14 residues. The V and J ends lost 3 bases and 5 bases respectively, with 13 bases between them. Germline lookup yields CDR1 SGHAT and CDR2 FQNNGV. CDR3 coding DNA: TGTGCCAGCAGCTTTAAGGGAGTAGGGACTGAAGCTTTCTTT. This translates into CASSFKGVGTEAFF.

This chain connects TRBV28 to TRBJ2-7, with a possible D match to TRBD1 (6 bases). This CDR3 has 14 residues. Germline assignment: CDR1 MDHEN and CDR2 SYDVKM. Trimming removed 4 bases at V and 0 bases at J, with 10 bases between. The CDR3 sequence: CASSSPQGSYEQYF. The CDR3, as DNA: TGTGCCAGCAGTTCTCCACAGGGCTCCTACGAGCAGTACTTC.

The chain couples TRBV5-1 to TRBJ2-3, with a tentative D call TRBD1 (6 bases). The CDR3 is 17 amino acids. Germline V gene sequence: CDR1 SGHRS, CDR2 YFSETQ. The V and J ends lost 0 bases and 2 bases respectively, with 16 bases between them. CDR3 DNA sequence: TGCGCCAGCAGCTTGGCCTTAACAGGGCGAAACACAGATACGCAGTATTTT. Residues: CASSLALTGRNTDTQYF.

The chain joins TRBV23-1 to TRBJ2-2; D is perhaps TRBD2 (7 bases). TRBV23-1 has ORF status, its function being uncertain. The CDR3 is made up of 21 amino acids. The germline V and J ends were trimmed by 3 bases and 3 bases, with 29 bases remaining between them. The CDR3 bases are TGCGCCAGCAGTCATAGGCAGTATAGGGAGATGGGGGGGCTTTACACCGGGGAGCTGTTTTTT. Translated, it gives CASSHRQYREMGGLYTGELFF.

This rearrangement joins TRBV6-4 to TRBJ2-1, with 8 bases fitting TRBD2. The germline V gene encodes CDR1 MRHNA and CDR2 SNTAGT. CDR3 length: 16 amino acids. With 2 bases clipped from V and 2 bases from J, the junction kept 5 bases outside the gene matches. CDR3 sequence: CASSDGRREAYNEQFF. The CDR3 bases are TGTGCCAGCAGTGACGGAAGGCGGGAGGCCTACAATGAGCAGTTCTTC.

V is TRBV10-3 and J is TRBJ1-5; 7 nucleotides align to TRBD1. With V trimmed by 6 bases and J by 6 bases, 8 bases remained unmatched. This CDR3 is built from 14 residues. CDR1 is ENHRY and CDR2 is SYGVKD in the germline V gene. This chain's CDR3 is CAIRETGMGQPQHF. The DNA for the CDR3 is TGTGCCATCAGGGAGACAGGGATGGGTCAGCCCCAGCATTTT.